This T cell receptor (beta chain) was identified in a study of vaccination effects on CD4 cells after COVID-19. Libraries were prepared by immunoSEQ multiplex PCR; TCRdb keeps only in-frame clonotypes and omits some of them. This table has around 30,000 clones, 65% to 80% appearing once. The length of the CDR3 is 18 residues. Per the germline V gene, CDR1 is LNHDA and CDR2 is SQIVND (reference sequence). V lost 1 base and J 0 bases, leaving 13 bases between the germline ends. Viral peptide pools were used in the ViraFEST assay to expand antigen-specific CD4+ T cells, and sequencing came afterward. The culture ran for 10 days, and then CD4+ T cells were isolated. This person's SARS-CoV-2 infection, confirmed by PCR, occurred between March and December 2020. Every well housed some 2 million PBMC, which grew in culture alongside 10 IU/ml IL-2 and about 10 ug/ml peptides. Replacing half the medium with IL-2 medium was done on days 3 and 7.

Whole-study findings and limits: Limitations: small convalescent group and missing early post-infection timepoints.

In regard to this clone: Its antigen is undetermined.

Sequenced material: CD4+ T cells from PBMCs cultured with HCoV-NL63 spike peptides, taken before COVID-19 vaccination. The chain has TRBV19 and TRBJ2-6; D is undetermined. This receptor was obtained from a human donor who had a prior SARS-CoV-2 infection. CDR3 DNA: TGTGCCAGTAGTATAGTAGGCACCATCCTCTCTGGGGCCAACGTCCTGACTTTC. Translated, it gives CASSIVGTILSGANVLTF.